This T cell receptor beta chain was sequenced during a study of T cells in localized non-small cell lung cancer. Study observations and caveats: Within adjacent lung there appeared a median about 54 of the top 100 tumor clones.

Turning to this clone: The antigen is unknown.

Generated by immunoSEQ multiplex PCR, the TCRdb table keeps only in-frame clones and is missing some. The sample comprises 45,000 to 55,000 clones, about nine tenths of which are singletons, and 15% to 20% rests with the top ten. J gave up 7 bases and V 11 bases, and 9 bases lay outside the gene matches. This CDR3 comprises 13 residues. Germline V gene sequence: CDR1 LNHNV, CDR2 YYDKDF (reference sequence). J is TRBJ2-7 and V is TRBV15, with TRBD1 identical over 12 bases. The clonotype originates from a male donor at least 60 years old with stage III squamous cell lung carcinoma. Sequencing used peripheral blood, obtained before any cancer treatment. CDR3 sequence reads: CASQGTGGQEQYF. The CDR3 coding sequence is TGTGCCTCCCAGGGGACAGGGGGCCAGGAGCAGTACTTC.